Shown below are 2 T cell receptor delta chains from a single sample sequenced in a study of gamma-delta chains in newborns, infants, children. With CATT, TCRdb re-called clones from the reads. The repertoire consists of more than 8,000 delta-chain clones, with under 3.5% occurring once and the leading ten covering approximately 15%. The source material was blood. These TCRs come from a child who was a newborn, infant or young child, either healthy, febrile or measles-vaccinated (not recorded which).

By share, this clone counts as medium-sized. The rearrangement uses TRDV2 and TRDJ3; D not resolved. The CDR3 contains 10 residues. Per germline, CDR1 GEAIGNYY and CDR2 EKD. Trimming removed 8 bases at V and 10 bases at J, with 5 bases between. Here the CDR3 reads CASKTRQMFF. CDR3 in DNA: TGTGCCTCGAAGACCCGACAGATGTTTTTC.

This clone was picked up a small number of times. It may be a read error: a sequence one base away is much more abundant. The J gene is TRDJ3, the V gene TRDV2; 10 bases line up with TRDD3. In germline, CDR1 is GEAIGNYY, CDR2 EKD. This CDR3 has 19 amino acids. CDR3 amino acids: CACDTTGGSSSRDTRQMFF. DNA of the CDR3: TGTGCCTGTGACACCACTGGGGGATCCAGCTCCAGGGACACCCGACAGATGTTTTTC.